Listed here is a single T cell receptor (beta chain). Its antigen is currently unknown. On average, the one heparinised blood draw given by each donor was roughly 100 mL. Sorting of CD4+ naive, central memory, regulatory and stem cell-like memory cells was performed via CD45RO/CCR7/CD25/CD127/CD95/CD27. These data are taken from a study of beta chain features in type 1 diabetes. Study-wide findings and caveats: Insertion counts at VDJ junctions were lower in type 1 diabetes patients, who also showed more deletions there. For patients, the naive, central memory and Treg TCRB repertoires appeared more alike than for healthy donors.

The study reverse transcribed the entire isolated RNA, so it sequenced expressed TCRB transcripts. Measured with immunoSEQ multiplex PCR; TCRdb has only the in-frame clones, and not every one. This sample has about 350,000 clones, with about 20% found just once. Trimming left V 5 bases short and J 2 bases short, with 10 bases between. Germline CDR1 and CDR2: SGHRS and YFSETQ. The CDR3 is 13 amino acids. Sequenced: naive CD4+ T cells from blood. The chain carries TRBV5-1 and TRBJ1-2; unclear D gene. The sequence derives from a woman aged 18-30 years in good health. The CDR3 DNA reads as TGCGCCAGCAGGCTTTCAGAAAACTATGGCTACACCTTC. Its translation: CASRLSENYGYTF.